This is a list of T cell receptor beta chains from one sample in a study of OX40 agonist ivuxolimab in advanced cancers. The repertoire was sequenced with immunoSEQ multiplex PCR; TCRdb's copy has only in-frame clones and lacks some. The sample has about 95,000 clones, 90% to 95% seen once. The sequences come from CD4+ or CD8+ T cells sorted from blood, collected in a trial of the OX40 agonist ivuxolimab. Source of these receptors: an adult with an advanced solid tumor such as melanoma, head and neck, liver or kidney cancer. Each CDR3 is given with its conserved first and last residue. A D gene is named only where the DNA matches it firmly. Only part of the rows carry a size: once, few, many, or a class if the clone is expanded.

d_gene: .
v_gene: TRBV7-8
abundance: .
j_gene: TRBJ1-1
CDR3aa: CASSLLNTEAFF
CDR3nt: TGTGCCAGCAGCTTACTGAACACTGAAGCTTTCTTT

d_gene: .
v_gene: TRBV18
abundance: .
j_gene: TRBJ1-6
CDR3aa: CASSPTTIDNSPLHF
CDR3nt: TGTGCCAGCTCACCGACGACTATCGATAATTCACCCCTCCACTTT

d_gene: .
v_gene: TRBV27
abundance: few
j_gene: TRBJ1-1
CDR3aa: CASSLEGVTEAFF
CDR3nt: TGTGCCAGCAGTTTGGAGGGGGTGACTGAAGCTTTCTTT

d_gene: .
v_gene: TRBV11-2
abundance: .
j_gene: TRBJ1-1
CDR3aa: CASSLVGLSTEAFF
CDR3nt: TGTGCCAGCAGCTTAGTAGGTCTGAGCACTGAAGCTTTCTTT

d_gene: TRBD2
v_gene: TRBV6-1
abundance: few
j_gene: TRBJ2-1
CDR3aa: CASSEGWGLAAGEQFF
CDR3nt: TGTGCCAGCAGTGAGGGGTGGGGACTAGCGGCTGGTGAGCAGTTCTTC

d_gene: .
v_gene: TRBV23-1
abundance: .
j_gene: TRBJ2-4
CDR3aa: CASEPPPPAKNIQYF
CDR3nt: TGCGCCAGCGAGCCCCCACCTCCGGCCAAAAACATTCAGTACTTC

d_gene: .
v_gene: TRBV18
abundance: .
j_gene: TRBJ1-2
CDR3aa: CASSSLEQGSYGYTF
CDR3nt: TGTGCCAGCTCATCTCTGGAACAGGGCAGCTATGGCTACACCTTC

d_gene: TRBD2
v_gene: TRBV7-9
abundance: .
j_gene: TRBJ2-7
CDR3aa: CASSLGLASFEQYF
CDR3nt: TGTGCCAGCAGCCTGGGACTAGCCTCCTTCGAGCAGTACTTC

d_gene: .
v_gene: TRBV6-1
abundance: .
j_gene: TRBJ2-1
CDR3aa: CASSEPGRNEQFF
CDR3nt: TGTGCCAGCAGTGAGCCGGGCCGGAATGAGCAGTTCTTC

d_gene: TRBD2
v_gene: TRBV4-1
abundance: once
j_gene: TRBJ2-1
CDR3aa: CASSQTVSSDWGGFF
CDR3nt: TGCGCCAGCAGCCAAACCGTTTCTTCGGACTGGGGGGGGTTCTTC

d_gene: .
v_gene: TRBV20-1
abundance: .
j_gene: TRBJ1-1
CDR3aa: CLPSRETEAFF
CDR3nt: TGCCTTCCCTCCAGGGAAACTGAAGCTTTCTTT

d_gene: .
v_gene: TRBV20-1
abundance: .
j_gene: TRBJ1-2
CDR3aa: CSATAFEGYTF
CDR3nt: TGCAGTGCTACTGCCTTCGAAGGCTACACCTTC

d_gene: .
v_gene: TRBV11-2
abundance: .
j_gene: TRBJ2-2
CDR3aa: CASSGRPGSGELFF
CDR3nt: TGTGCCAGCAGCGGCCGACCGGGATCCGGGGAGCTGTTTTTT

d_gene: .
v_gene: TRBV6-5
abundance: .
j_gene: TRBJ2-2
CDR3aa: CASRRRAENTGELFF
CDR3nt: TGTGCCAGCAGACGACGGGCCGAAAACACCGGGGAGCTGTTTTTT

d_gene: .
v_gene: TRBV5-1
abundance: .
j_gene: TRBJ2-7
CDR3aa: CASSQMDGFSYEQYF
CDR3nt: TGCGCCAGCAGCCAGATGGACGGCTTCTCCTACGAGCAGTACTTC

d_gene: .
v_gene: TRBV9
abundance: .
j_gene: TRBJ2-2
CDR3aa: CASSVAPGGYTGELFF
CDR3nt: TGTGCCAGCAGCGTAGCCCCCGGGGGCTACACCGGGGAGCTGTTTTTT

d_gene: TRBD2
v_gene: TRBV5-1
abundance: .
j_gene: TRBJ2-1
CDR3aa: CASSLSGAGLVEQFF
CDR3nt: TGCGCCAGCAGCTTGAGCGGGGCAGGTCTCGTTGAGCAGTTCTTC

d_gene: TRBD1
v_gene: TRBV5-8
abundance: .
j_gene: TRBJ2-5
CDR3aa: CASSIGGLETQYF
CDR3nt: TGTGCCAGCAGCATAGGGGGCTTGGAGACCCAGTACTTC

d_gene: .
v_gene: TRBV7-9
abundance: .
j_gene: TRBJ2-6
CDR3aa: CASSPREGTASGANVLTF
CDR3nt: TGTGCCAGCAGCCCCCGGGAAGGGACTGCCTCTGGGGCCAACGTCCTGACTTTC

d_gene: TRBD1
v_gene: TRBV11-2
abundance: .
j_gene: TRBJ2-3
CDR3aa: CASAPQTGVADTQYF
CDR3nt: TGTGCCAGCGCCCCACAGACAGGGGTAGCAGATACGCAGTATTTT

d_gene: TRBD1
v_gene: TRBV5-1
abundance: .
j_gene: TRBJ2-3
CDR3aa: CASSLGTGTTDTQYF
CDR3nt: TGCGCCAGCAGCTTGGGGACAGGGACCACAGATACGCAGTATTTT

d_gene: .
v_gene: TRBV2
abundance: once
j_gene: TRBJ2-6
CDR3aa: CASRTGPGVANVLTF
CDR3nt: TGTGCCAGCAGAACAGGGCCAGGTGTGGCCAACGTCCTGACTTTC

d_gene: TRBD2
v_gene: TRBV13
abundance: once
j_gene: TRBJ2-3
CDR3aa: CASSLVQLAGGSDTQYF
CDR3nt: TGTGCCAGCAGCTTAGTCCAACTAGCGGGAGGATCAGATACGCAGTATTTT

d_gene: .
v_gene: TRBV5-1
abundance: .
j_gene: TRBJ2-5
CDR3aa: CASSFMNQETQYF
CDR3nt: TGCGCCAGCAGCTTTATGAACCAAGAGACCCAGTACTTC

d_gene: .
v_gene: TRBV27
abundance: .
j_gene: TRBJ2-1
CDR3aa: CATKNGKSSYNEQFF
CDR3nt: TGTGCCACCAAGAACGGGAAGAGCTCCTACAATGAGCAGTTCTTC

d_gene: .
v_gene: TRBV7-9
abundance: .
j_gene: TRBJ2-7
CDR3aa: CASRGIEGSYEQYF
CDR3nt: TGTGCCAGCAGGGGGATTGAGGGTTCCTACGAGCAGTACTTC

d_gene: .
v_gene: TRBV10-3
abundance: .
j_gene: TRBJ2-7
CDR3aa: CAISSGRAYEQYF
CDR3nt: TGTGCCATCAGTTCGGGACGCGCCTACGAGCAGTACTTC

d_gene: .
v_gene: TRBV19
abundance: .
j_gene: TRBJ1-5
CDR3aa: CASGTGRSQPQHF
CDR3nt: TGTGCCAGTGGGACTGGGAGGTCCCAGCCCCAGCATTTT

d_gene: .
v_gene: TRBV5-1
abundance: .
j_gene: TRBJ1-3
CDR3aa: CASSLDSRVDTIYF
CDR3nt: TGCGCCAGCAGCTTGGACAGCCGAGTGGACACCATATATTTT

d_gene: TRBD2
v_gene: TRBV11-2
abundance: .
j_gene: TRBJ2-7
CDR3aa: CASSLGASGGQYF
CDR3nt: TGTGCCAGCAGCTTAGGTGCTAGCGGGGGGCAGTACTTC